What follows are 5 T cell receptor beta chains derived from one specimen sequenced in a study of CD8+ T cells in alopecia areata. cDNA serving as the sequencing template came from extracted, reverse transcribed RNA. Method: immunoSEQ multiplex PCR; TCRdb's copy keeps in-frame clones and lacks some. Among over 70,000 clones listed, around 65% were seen once. Regarding treatment: oral pan-JAK inhibitor, 5-10 mg twice daily. The input for sequencing was CD8+ T cells sorted from blood, taken at week 24, from a patient treated with tofacitinib. The receptors originated from a human donor with alopecia areata.

The rearrangement uses TRBV28 and TRBJ1-1; D remains ambiguous. Germline V lookup: CDR1 MDHEN, CDR2 SYDVKM. The CDR3 extends over 13 amino acids. The V gene lost 5 bases and the J gene lost 6 bases, with 13 bases spanning the gap. The CDR3 protein is CASSIGRWSEAFF. In DNA, the CDR3 is TGTGCCAGCAGTATAGGGAGATGGTCTGAAGCTTTCTTT.

The chain carries TRBV7-9 and TRBJ2-1, with no clear D. This CDR3 comprises 13 residues. The V gene lost 0 bases and the J gene lost 6 bases, with 6 bases spanning the gap. Germline CDR1 and CDR2: SEHNR and FQNEAQ (reference sequence). CDR3 nucleotides: TGTGCCAGCAGCTTAGCACGGATCAATGAGCAGTTCTTC. It encodes CASSLARINEQFF.

V usage is TRBV4-1 and J usage is TRBJ2-5, with 7 bases aligning to TRBD1. V was clipped by 4 bases and J by 4 bases; unmatched bases: 6. CDR3 length: 14 residues. Germline CDR1 and CDR2: MGHRA and YSYEKL. Written as DNA, the CDR3 is TGCGCCAGCAGCCCCACGACAGGGCCAGAGACCCAGTACTTC. Protein product: CASSPTTGPETQYF.

This clone was detected once. The chain has TRBV5-6 and TRBJ2-1, with a weak D call TRBD2 (5 bases). V lost 1 base, J lost 5 bases, and 13 bases lay in between. Germline V gene lookup returns CDR1 SGHDT and CDR2 YYEEEE. This CDR3 has 15 residues. CDR3 loop: CASSLTRTEDNEQFF. In nucleotides, the CDR3 is TGTGCCAGCAGCTTGACACGGACGGAGGACAATGAGCAGTTCTTC.

The genes are TRBV27 and TRBJ1-2; the match to TRBD1 covers 10 bases. Germline V CDR1 and CDR2: MNHEY, SMNVEV (reference sequence). After removal of 4 bases from V and 4 bases from J, the junction contained 9 bases not matched to a gene. CDR3 length: 16 residues. CDR3 protein: CASSSWGTGASYGYTF. CDR3 DNA sequence: TGTGCCAGCAGTTCGTGGGGGACAGGGGCGAGCTATGGCTACACCTTC.